This TCR beta chain was sequenced for a study of blood T cell repertoires in COVID-19. This table comes from immunoSEQ multiplex PCR, and its TCRdb copy is limited to in-frame clones, with some not included. The repertoire includes 70,000 or so clones, about four fifths of them detected once, and more than 9.5% sits in the top ten. This CDR3 comprises 14 residues. Germline loops: CDR1 ENHRY, CDR2 SYGVKD. V lost 5 bases to trimming and J lost 6 bases; unmatched junction nucleotides: 8. The source is a woman aged 80 or over with acute or convalescent COVID-19. The specimen sequenced was peripheral blood. The rearrangement joins TRBV10-3 to TRBJ1-1; 8 bases agree with TRBD1. Written as DNA, the CDR3 is TGTGCCATCAGTCCGGACAGGGTAAAAGCTGAAGCTTTCTTT. This sequence encodes CAISPDRVKAEAFF.